A selection of T cell receptor beta chains follows, all from one sample in a study of T cell responses to AZD1222 COVID-19 vaccine. Sequencing was performed with immunoSEQ multiplex PCR; in TCRdb, only in-frame clones are kept and a portion is missing. The sample carries 150,000 to 200,000 clones, 91% recorded once. This sample comprised peripheral blood, obtained 28 days after the second AZD1222 dose. These receptors came from an adult who received the AZD1222 COVID-19 vaccine. CDR3s include the opening cysteine and the closing phenylalanine or tryptophan. A D gene is named only where the DNA matches it firmly. The size entry is marked missing in some rows and otherwise reads once, few, many or a size class.

J gene	CDR3 length	clone size	V gene	D gene	CDR3 DNA	CDR3 protein
TRBJ2-3	13	.	TRBV29-1	.	TGCAGCGTTGAACCGGGAGCGGGAGATACGCAGTATTTT	CSVEPGAGDTQYF
TRBJ1-2	15	.	TRBV5-4	.	TGTGCCAGCAGCTTGGAACCGGGGATGCGGTATGGCTACACCTTC	CASSLEPGMRYGYTF
TRBJ1-5	12	.	TRBV19	.	TGTGCCAGTAGTATAGACAATCAGCCCCAGCATTTT	CASSIDNQPQHF
TRBJ1-2	16	once	TRBV7-2	TRBD1	TGTGCCAGCAGCGCCCGGACAGGGCTTAGGGGCTATGGCTACACCTTC	CASSARTGLRGYGYTF
TRBJ2-4	14	once	TRBV6-1	.	TGTGCCAGCAGTGCAGCGGGACAGAAAAACATTCAGTACTTC	CASSAAGQKNIQYF
TRBJ1-6	14	.	TRBV2	TRBD1	TGTGCCAGCAGGGGGACAGGGTTTAATTCACCCCTCCACTTT	CASRGTGFNSPLHF
TRBJ2-2	13	.	TRBV6-5	TRBD1	TGTGCCAGCAAGGACAGGAAGGGCGGGGAGCTGTTTTTT	CASKDRKGGELFF
TRBJ2-1	16	once	TRBV7-6	TRBD2	TGTGCCAGCAGCCTTCGGACTAGCGGGGGGGCCAATGAGCAGTTCTTC	CASSLRTSGGANEQFF
TRBJ1-1	16	.	TRBV7-6	TRBD1	TGTGCCACGGCGGGACAGTTGCTTATAAGGGGCACTGAAGCTTTCTTT	CATAGQLLIRGTEAFF
TRBJ1-2	14	.	TRBV6-1	TRBD1	TGTGCCAGCAGTGATGGGGGACAGACCTATGGCTACACCTTC	CASSDGGQTYGYTF